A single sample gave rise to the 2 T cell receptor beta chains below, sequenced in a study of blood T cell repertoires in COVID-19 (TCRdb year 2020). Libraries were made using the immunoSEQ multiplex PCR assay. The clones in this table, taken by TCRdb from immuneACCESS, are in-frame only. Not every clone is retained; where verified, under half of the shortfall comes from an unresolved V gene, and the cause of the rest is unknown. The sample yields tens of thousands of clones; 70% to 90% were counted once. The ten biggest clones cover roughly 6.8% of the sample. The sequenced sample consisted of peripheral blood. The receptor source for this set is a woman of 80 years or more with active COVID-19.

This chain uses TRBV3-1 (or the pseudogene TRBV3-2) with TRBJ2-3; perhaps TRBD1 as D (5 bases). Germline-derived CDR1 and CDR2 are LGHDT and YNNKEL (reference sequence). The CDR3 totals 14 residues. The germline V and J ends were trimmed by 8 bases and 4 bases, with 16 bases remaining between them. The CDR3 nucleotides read TGTGCCAGCGGCTTTACCTGGGGCGCAGATACGCAGTATTTT. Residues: CASGFTWGADTQYF.

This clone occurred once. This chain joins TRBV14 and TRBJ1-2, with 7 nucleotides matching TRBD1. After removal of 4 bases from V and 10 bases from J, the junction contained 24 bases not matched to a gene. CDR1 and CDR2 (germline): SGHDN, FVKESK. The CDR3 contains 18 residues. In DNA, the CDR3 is TGTGCCAGCAGCCCGGCGGGGGGGGGACGACAGGGCTTACGGAACTACACCTTC. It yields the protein CASSPAGGGRQGLRNYTF.